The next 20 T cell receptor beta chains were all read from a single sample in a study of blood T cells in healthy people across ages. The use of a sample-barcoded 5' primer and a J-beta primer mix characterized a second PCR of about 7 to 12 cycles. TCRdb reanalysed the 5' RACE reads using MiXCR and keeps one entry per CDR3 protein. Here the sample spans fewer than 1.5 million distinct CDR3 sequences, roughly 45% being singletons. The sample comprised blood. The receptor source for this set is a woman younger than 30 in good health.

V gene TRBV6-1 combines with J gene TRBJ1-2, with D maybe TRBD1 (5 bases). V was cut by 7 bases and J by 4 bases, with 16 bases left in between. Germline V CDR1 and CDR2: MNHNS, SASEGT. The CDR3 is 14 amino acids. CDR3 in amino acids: CASTRGQGAYGYTF. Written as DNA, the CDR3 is TGTGCCAGCACCCGAGGGCAGGGAGCCTATGGCTACACCTTC.

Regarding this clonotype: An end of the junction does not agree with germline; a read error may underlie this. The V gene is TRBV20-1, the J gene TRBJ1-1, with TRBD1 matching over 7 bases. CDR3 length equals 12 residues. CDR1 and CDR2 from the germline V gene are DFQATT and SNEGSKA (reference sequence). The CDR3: CSAREGDREAFF. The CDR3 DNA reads TGCAGTGCAAGAGAAGGGGACAGAGAAGCTTTCTTT.

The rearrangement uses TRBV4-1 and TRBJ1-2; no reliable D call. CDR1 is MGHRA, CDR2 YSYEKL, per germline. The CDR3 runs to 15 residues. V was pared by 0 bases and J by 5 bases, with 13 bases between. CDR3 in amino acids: CASSQESGKQYGYTF. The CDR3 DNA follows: TGCGCCAGCAGCCAAGAATCGGGCAAACAATATGGCTACACCTTC.

CDR3 sequence reads: CASSQSTTGIYNQPQHF. The CDR3, as DNA: TGTGCCAGCAGTCAGAGCACAACAGGGATCTACAATCAGCCCCAGCATTTT. The chain combines TRBV6-1 with TRBJ1-5; D is perhaps TRBD1 (6 bases). CDR3 length: 17 residues. Germline CDR1 and CDR2: MNHNS and SASEGT. The V end lost 5 bases, the J end lost 3 bases, and 20 bases lay between the germline ends.

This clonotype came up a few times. CDR3: CASMQGYNNQPQHF. The CDR3 coding sequence is TGCGCCAGCATGCAGGGCTACAACAATCAGCCCCAGCATTTT. The chain employs TRBV10-2 and TRBJ1-5, with D maybe TRBD1 (5 bases). Germline V gives CDR1 WSHSY, CDR2 SAAADI. V lost 7 bases and J lost 3, with 13 bases in between. The CDR3 runs 14 residues.

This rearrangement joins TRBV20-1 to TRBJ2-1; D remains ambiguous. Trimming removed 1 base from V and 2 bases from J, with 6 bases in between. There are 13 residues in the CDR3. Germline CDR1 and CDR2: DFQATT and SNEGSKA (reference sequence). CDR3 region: CSARVSPYNEQFF. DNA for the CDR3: TGCAGTGCTAGAGTTAGCCCCTACAATGAGCAGTTCTTC.

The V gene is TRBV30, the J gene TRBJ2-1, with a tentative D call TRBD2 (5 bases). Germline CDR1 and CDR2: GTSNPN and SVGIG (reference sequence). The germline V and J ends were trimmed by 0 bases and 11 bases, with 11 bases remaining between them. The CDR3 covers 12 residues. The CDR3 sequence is CAWSVGGPKQFF. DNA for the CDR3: TGTGCCTGGAGTGTGGGCGGGCCCAAGCAGTTCTTC.

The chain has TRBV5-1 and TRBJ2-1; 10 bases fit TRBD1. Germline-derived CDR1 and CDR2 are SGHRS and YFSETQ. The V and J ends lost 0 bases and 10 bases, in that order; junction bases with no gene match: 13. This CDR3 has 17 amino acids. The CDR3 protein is CASSLVEQTGGYYEQFF. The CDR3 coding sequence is TGCGCCAGCAGCTTGGTGGAACAGACAGGGGGCTACTACGAGCAGTTCTTC.

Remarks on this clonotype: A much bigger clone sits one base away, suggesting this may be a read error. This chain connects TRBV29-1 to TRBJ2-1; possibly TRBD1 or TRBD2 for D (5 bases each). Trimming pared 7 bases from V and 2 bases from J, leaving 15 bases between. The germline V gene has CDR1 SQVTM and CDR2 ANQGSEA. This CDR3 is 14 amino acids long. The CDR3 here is CSAGRALPYNEQFF. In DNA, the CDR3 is TGCAGCGCGGGACGAGCGCTCCCCTACAATGAGCAGTTCTTC.

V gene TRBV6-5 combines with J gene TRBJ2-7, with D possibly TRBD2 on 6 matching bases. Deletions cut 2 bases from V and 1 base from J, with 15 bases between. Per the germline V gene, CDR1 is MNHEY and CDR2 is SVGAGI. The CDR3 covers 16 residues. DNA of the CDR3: TGTGCCAGCAGTTACGGAAGCGGGTTTGGTTCCTACGAGCAGTACTTC. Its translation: CASSYGSGFGSYEQYF.

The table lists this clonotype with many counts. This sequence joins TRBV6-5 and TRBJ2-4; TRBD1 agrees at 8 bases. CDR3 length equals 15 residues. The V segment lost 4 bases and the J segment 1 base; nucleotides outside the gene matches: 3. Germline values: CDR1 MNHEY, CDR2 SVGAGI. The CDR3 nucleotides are TGTGCCAGCAGTTCCGGGGACAGGGCCAAAAACATTCAGTACTTC. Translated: CASSSGDRAKNIQYF.

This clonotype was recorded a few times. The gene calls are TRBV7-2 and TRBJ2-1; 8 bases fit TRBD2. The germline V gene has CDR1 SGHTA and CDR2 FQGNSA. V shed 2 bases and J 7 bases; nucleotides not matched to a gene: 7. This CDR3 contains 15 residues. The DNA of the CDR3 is TGTGCCAGCAGCTTAAGCGGGAGTGGGTTGAATGAGCAGTTCTTC. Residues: CASSLSGSGLNEQFF. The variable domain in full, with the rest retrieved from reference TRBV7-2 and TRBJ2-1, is GAGVSQSPSNKVTEKGKDVELRCDPISGHTALYWYRQSLGQGLEFLIYFQGNSAPDKSGLPSDRFSAERTGGSVSTLTIQRTQQEDSAVYLCASSLSGSGLNEQFFGPGTRLTVL.

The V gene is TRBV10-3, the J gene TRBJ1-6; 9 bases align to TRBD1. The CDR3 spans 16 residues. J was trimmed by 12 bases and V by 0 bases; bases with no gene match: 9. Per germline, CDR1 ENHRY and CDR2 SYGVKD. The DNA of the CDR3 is TGTGCCATCAGTGAGTCGTTACGGACAGGGGAAGGACCCCTCCACTTT. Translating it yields CAISESLRTGEGPLHF.

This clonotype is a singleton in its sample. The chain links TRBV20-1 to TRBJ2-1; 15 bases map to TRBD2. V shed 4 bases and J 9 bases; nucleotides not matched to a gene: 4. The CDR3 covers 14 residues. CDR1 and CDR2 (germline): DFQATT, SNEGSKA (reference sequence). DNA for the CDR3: TGCAGTGCTATAGGACTAGCGGGAGGGTTTGAGCAGTTCTTC. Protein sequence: CSAIGLAGGFEQFF.

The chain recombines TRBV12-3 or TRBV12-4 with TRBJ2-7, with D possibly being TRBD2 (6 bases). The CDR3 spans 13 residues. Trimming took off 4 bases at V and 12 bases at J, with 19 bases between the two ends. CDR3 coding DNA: TGTGCCAGCAGTTACGACGGGAGCCCCGTCGGGTACTTC. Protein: CASSYDGSPVGYF.

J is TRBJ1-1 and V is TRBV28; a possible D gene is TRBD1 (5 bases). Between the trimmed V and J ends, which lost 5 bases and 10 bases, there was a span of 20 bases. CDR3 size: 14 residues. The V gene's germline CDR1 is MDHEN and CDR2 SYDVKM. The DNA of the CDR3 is TGTGCCAGCAGTCTACTCCAGGACGGTAGGGGAGCTTTCTTT. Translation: CASSLLQDGRGAFF.

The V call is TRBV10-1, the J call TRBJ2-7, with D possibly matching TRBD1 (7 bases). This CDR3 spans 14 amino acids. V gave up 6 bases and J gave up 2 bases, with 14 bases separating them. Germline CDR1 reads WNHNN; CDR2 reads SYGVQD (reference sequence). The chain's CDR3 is CASSRAGQTYEQYF. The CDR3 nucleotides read TGCGCCAGCAGCCGCGCGGGACAGACCTACGAGCAGTACTTC.

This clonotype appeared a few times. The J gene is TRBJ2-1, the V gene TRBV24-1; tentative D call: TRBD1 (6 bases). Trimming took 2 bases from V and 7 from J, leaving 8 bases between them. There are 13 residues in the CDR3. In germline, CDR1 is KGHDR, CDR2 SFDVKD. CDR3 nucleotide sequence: TGTGCCACCAGTGATTCGGGGACAAATGAGCAGTTCTTC. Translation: CATSDSGTNEQFF.

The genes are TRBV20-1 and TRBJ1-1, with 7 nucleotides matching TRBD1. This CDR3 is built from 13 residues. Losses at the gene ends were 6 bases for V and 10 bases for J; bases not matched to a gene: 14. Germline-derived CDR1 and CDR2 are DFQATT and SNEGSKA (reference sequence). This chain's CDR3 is CSAFQARDSGAFF. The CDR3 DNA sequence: TGCAGTGCCTTCCAGGCCAGGGACAGTGGAGCTTTCTTT.

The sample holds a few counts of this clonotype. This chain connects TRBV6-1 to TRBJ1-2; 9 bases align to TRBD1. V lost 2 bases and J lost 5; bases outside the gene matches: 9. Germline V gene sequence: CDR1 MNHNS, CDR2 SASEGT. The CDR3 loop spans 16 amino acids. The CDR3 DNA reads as TGTGCCAGCAGTGAATCGAGTCTCGGACAGGGGTATGGCTACACCTTC. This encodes CASSESSLGQGYGYTF.